This T cell receptor (beta chain) is drawn from a study of T cells in Graves' hyperthyroidism and ophthalmopathy. Amplification targeted TCR beta CDR3 regions from RNA transcripts. RT-PCR in the first round (using the HTBI primer set) targeted the TCR CDR3. TCRdb re-analysed the multiplex PCR reads in MiXCR, keeping a single row per CDR3 protein. The sample records around 300,000 distinct CDR3 sequences, roughly 18% being singletons. The PBMCs were taken from around 9.1 ml of fresh peripheral blood. The specimen was blood. The sequence derives from a man aged 50-59 years with Graves' ophthalmopathy.

The CDR3 spells CASSPTGQPGHIQYF. The CDR3 DNA follows: TGTGCCAGCAGTCCTACGGGACAACCTGGGCACATTCAGTACTTC. V and J are TRBV6-2 or TRBV6-3 and TRBJ2-4, with D perhaps TRBD1 (6 bases). Per germline, CDR1 MNHEY and CDR2 SVGEGT. The CDR3 loop spans 15 amino acids. Trimming shortened V by 5 bases and J by 8 bases, and 19 bases separated the two germline ends.